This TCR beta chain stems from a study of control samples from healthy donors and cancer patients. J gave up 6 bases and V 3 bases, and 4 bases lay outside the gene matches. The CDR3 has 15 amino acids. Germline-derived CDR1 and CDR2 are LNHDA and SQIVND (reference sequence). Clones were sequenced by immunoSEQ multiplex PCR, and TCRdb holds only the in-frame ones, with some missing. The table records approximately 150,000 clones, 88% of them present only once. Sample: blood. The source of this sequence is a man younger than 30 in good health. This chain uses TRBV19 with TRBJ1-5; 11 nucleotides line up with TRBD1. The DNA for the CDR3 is TGTGCCAGTAGTATTCGGACAGGGGGCTTTCAGCCCCAGCATTTT. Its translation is CASSIRTGGFQPQHF.